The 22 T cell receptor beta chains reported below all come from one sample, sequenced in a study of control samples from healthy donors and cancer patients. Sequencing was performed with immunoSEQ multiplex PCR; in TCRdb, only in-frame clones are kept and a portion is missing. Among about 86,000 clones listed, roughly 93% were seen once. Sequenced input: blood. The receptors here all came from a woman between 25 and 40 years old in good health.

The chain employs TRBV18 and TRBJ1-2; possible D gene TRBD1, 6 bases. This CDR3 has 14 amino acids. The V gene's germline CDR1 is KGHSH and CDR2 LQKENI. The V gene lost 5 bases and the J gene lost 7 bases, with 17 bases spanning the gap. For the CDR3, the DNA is TGTGCCAGCTCATCGCAACCACAGGGTGGTGGCTACACCTTC. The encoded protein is CASSSQPQGGGYTF.

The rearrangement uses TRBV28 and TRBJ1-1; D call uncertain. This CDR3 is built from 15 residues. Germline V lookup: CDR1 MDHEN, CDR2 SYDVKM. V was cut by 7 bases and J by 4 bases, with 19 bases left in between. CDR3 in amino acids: CASTLDNAGSTEAFF. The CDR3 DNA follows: TGTGCCAGCACCCTCGATAACGCGGGGTCCACTGAAGCTTTCTTT.

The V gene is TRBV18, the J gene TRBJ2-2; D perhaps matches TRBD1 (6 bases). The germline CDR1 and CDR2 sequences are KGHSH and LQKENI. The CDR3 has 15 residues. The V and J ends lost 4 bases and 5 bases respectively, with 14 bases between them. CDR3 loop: CASSLSTGETGELFF. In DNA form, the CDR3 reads TGTGCCAGCTCACTATCGACAGGAGAAACCGGGGAGCTGTTTTTT.

The CDR3 DNA is TGTGCCTGGAGTGGGTTTCGGGATTCACCCCTCCACTTT. It is translated as CAWSGFRDSPLHF. V usage is TRBV30 and J usage is TRBJ1-6; D remains unclear. The CDR3 contains 13 residues. Germline CDR1 is GTSNPN and CDR2 is SVGIG (reference sequence). V was clipped by 1 base and J by 8 bases, with 9 bases between them.

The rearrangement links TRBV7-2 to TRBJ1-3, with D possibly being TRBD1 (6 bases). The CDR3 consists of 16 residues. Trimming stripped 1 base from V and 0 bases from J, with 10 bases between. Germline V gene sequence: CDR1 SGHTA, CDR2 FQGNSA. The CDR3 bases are TGTGCCAGCAGCTTAGAGGGGACAAGCTCTGGAAACACCATATATTTT. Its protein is CASSLEGTSSGNTIYF.

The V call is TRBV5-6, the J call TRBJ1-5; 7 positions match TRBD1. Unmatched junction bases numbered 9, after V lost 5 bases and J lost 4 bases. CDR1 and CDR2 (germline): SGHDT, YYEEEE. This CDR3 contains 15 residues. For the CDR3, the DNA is TGTGCCAGCAGTATCACAGGGGCTGGGAATCAGCCCCAGCATTTT. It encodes CASSITGAGNQPQHF.

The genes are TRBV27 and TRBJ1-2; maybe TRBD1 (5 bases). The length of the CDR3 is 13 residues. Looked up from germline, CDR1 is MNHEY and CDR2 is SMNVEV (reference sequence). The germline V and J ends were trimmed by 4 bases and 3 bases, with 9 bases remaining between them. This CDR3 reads CASSSRGYYGYTF. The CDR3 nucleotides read TGTGCCAGCAGTTCAAGGGGTTACTATGGCTACACCTTC.

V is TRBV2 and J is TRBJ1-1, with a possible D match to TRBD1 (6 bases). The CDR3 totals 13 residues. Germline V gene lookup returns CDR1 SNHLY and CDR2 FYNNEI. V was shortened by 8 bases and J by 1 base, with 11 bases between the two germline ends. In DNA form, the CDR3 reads TGTGCCAGCGACGTACAGGGGAACACTGAAGCTTTCTTT. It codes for CASDVQGNTEAFF.

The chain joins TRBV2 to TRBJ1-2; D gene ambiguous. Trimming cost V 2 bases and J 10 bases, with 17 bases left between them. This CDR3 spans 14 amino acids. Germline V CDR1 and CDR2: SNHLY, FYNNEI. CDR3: CASSEISAFSPYTF. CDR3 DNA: TGTGCCAGCAGTGAAATCTCGGCTTTCAGTCCCTACACCTTC. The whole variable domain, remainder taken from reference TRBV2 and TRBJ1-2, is EPEVTQTPSHQVTQMGQEVILRCVPISNHLYFYWYRQILGQKVEFLVSFYNNEISEKSEIFDDQFSVERPDGSNFTLKIRSTKLEDSAMYFCASSEISAFSPYTFGSGTRLTVV.

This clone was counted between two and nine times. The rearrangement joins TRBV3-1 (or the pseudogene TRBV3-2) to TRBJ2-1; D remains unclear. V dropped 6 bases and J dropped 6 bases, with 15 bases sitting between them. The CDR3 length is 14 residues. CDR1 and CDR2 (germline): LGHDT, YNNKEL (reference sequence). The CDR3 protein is CASSPRVGSNEQFF. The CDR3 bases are TGTGCCAGCAGTCCTCGAGTGGGGTCCAATGAGCAGTTCTTC.

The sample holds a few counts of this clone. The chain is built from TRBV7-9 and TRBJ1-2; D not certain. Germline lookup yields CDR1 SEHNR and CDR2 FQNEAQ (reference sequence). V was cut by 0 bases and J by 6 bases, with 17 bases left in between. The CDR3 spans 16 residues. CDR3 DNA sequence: TGTGCCAGCAGCTTAGCGGAGTCAGAACCAAGAGATGGCTACACCTTC. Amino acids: CASSLAESEPRDGYTF.

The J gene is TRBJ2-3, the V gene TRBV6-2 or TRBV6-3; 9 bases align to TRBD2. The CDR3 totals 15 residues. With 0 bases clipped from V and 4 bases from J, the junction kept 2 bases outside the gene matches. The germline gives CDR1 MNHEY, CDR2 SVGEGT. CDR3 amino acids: CASSYSLAGADTQYF. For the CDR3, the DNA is TGTGCCAGCAGTTACTCACTAGCGGGTGCAGATACGCAGTATTTT.

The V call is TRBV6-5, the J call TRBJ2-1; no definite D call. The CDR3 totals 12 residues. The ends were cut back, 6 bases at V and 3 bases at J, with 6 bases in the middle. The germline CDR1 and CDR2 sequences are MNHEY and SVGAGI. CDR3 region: CASRTFYNEQFF. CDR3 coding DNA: TGTGCCAGCAGGACTTTCTACAATGAGCAGTTCTTC.

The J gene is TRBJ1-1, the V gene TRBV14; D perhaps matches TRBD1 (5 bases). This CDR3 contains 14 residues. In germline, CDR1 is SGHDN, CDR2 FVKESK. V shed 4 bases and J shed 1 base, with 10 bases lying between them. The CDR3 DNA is TGTGCCAGCAGCCGACAGACTTGGAACACTGAAGCTTTCTTT. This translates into CASSRQTWNTEAFF. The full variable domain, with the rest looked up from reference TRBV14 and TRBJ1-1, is EAGVTQFPSHSVIEKGQTVTLRCDPISGHDNLYWYRRVMGKEIKFLLHFVKESKQDESGMPNNRFLAERTGGTYSTLKVQPAELEDSGVYFCASSRQTWNTEAFFGQGTRLTVV.

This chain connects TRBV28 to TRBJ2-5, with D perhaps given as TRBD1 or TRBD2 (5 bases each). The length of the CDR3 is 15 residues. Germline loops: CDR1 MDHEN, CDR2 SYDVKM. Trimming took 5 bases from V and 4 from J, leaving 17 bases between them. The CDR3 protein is CASSPAGAGRETQYF. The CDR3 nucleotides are TGTGCCAGCAGTCCCGCCGGGGCAGGGCGAGAGACCCAGTACTTC.

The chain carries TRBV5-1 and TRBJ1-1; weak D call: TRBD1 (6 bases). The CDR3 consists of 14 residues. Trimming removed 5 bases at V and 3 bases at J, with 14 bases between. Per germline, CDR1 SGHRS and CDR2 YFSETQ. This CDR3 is CASREQGDYTEAFF. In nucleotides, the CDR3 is TGCGCCAGCAGGGAACAGGGAGACTACACTGAAGCTTTCTTT.

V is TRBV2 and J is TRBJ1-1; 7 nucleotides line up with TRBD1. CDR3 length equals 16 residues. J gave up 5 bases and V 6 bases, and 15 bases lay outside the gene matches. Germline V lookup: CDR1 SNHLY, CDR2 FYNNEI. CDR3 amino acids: CASSDYPGQRFTEAFF. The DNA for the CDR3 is TGTGCCAGCAGCGACTACCCGGGACAGAGGTTTACTGAAGCTTTCTTT.

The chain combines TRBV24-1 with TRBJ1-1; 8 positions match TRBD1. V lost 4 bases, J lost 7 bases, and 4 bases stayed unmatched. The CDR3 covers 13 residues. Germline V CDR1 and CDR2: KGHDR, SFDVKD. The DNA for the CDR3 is TGTGCCACCAGTGAGTCAGACAGGGGTGAAGCTTTCTTT. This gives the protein CATSESDRGEAFF.

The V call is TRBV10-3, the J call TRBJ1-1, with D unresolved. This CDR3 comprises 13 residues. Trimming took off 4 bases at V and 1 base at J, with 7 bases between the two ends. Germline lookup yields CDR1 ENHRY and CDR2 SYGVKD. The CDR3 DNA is TGTGCCATCAGTGTGGATGGGAACACTGAAGCTTTCTTT. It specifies CAISVDGNTEAFF.

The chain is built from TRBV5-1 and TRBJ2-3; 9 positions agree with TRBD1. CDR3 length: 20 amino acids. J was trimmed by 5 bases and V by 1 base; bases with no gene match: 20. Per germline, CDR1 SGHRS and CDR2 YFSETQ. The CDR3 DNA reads TGCGCCAGCAGCTTGTTTGGACCCAAAACCGGGACAGGGAGATTAGATACGCAGTATTTT. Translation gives CASSLFGPKTGTGRLDTQYF.

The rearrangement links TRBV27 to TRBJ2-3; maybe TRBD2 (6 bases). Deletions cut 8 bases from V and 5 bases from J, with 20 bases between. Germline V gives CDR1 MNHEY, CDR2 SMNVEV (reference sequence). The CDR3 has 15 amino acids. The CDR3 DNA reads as TGTGCCAGCCTAGAACTAGCCGGGCGAGGAGATACGCAGTATTTT. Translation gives CASLELAGRGDTQYF.

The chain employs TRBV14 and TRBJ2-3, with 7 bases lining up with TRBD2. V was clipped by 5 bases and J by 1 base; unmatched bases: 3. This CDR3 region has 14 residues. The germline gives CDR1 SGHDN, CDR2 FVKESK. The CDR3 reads CASSRAGGTDTQYF. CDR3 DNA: TGTGCCAGCAGCAGGGCGGGGGGCACAGATACGCAGTATTTT.